This TCR beta chain was captured by sequencing in a study of T cell responses to AZD1222 COVID-19 vaccine. General observations from the study: Reportedly, nearly half of unique spike TCRs recognized epitopes outside B.1.351/B.1.1.7 mutations. Repertoires were collected only later (after the peak T cell response had occurred). Females outnumbered males among donors, who were mostly white British; clonal diversity was possibly underestimated. Seropositive status at baseline applied to only a handful of AZD1222 recipients.

Profiled with immunoSEQ multiplex PCR; TCRdb holds only in-frame clones, not every one. The table includes roughly 200,000 clones, approximately 94% detected once. Turning to this clone: Its antigen is unknown.

Per germline, CDR1 MGHDK and CDR2 SYGVNS. V trimming: 1 base; J trimming: 1 base; junction bases outside the gene matches: 9. This CDR3 has 18 residues. This rearrangement joins TRBV25-1 to TRBJ2-3, with 9 bases that match TRBD2. This sample comprised peripheral blood, obtained 28 days after the second dose of the MenACWY control vaccine. The TCR was taken from an adult who received the MenACWY meningococcal vaccine as a control. CDR3 in DNA: TGTGCCAGCAGTGAATGGGTTAGCGGGAGTCTGGGCACAGATACGCAGTATTTT. It translates to CASSEWVSGSLGTDTQYF.